A single sample is the source of the 9 T cell receptor beta chains below, sequenced in a study of vaccination effects on CD4 cells after COVID-19. Clones were sequenced by immunoSEQ multiplex PCR, and TCRdb holds only the in-frame ones, with some missing. Of roughly 23,000 clones detected, approximately 79% appear once; the ten largest clones hold approximately 15%. Antigen-specific CD4+ T cells were expanded (with viral peptide pools) by the ViraFEST assay ahead of sequencing. Investigators separated out CD4+ T cells once more than nine days of culture had passed. PCR confirmed that the person was infected with SARS-CoV-2 between March and December 2020. Their recognized antigens are unknown. This sample comprised CD4+ T cells from PBMCs cultured with SARS-CoV-2 spike peptides, obtained before COVID-19 vaccination. The origin of the receptors is a human donor who had a prior SARS-CoV-2 infection.

The chain joins TRBV5-6 to TRBJ1-5, with D uncertain. Trimming stripped 4 bases from V and 1 base from J, with 3 bases between. CDR3 length equals 12 residues. Germline V CDR1 and CDR2: SGHDT, YYEEEE. CDR3: CASSLSNQPQHF. In nucleotides, the CDR3 is TGTGCCAGCAGCCTAAGCAATCAGCCCCAGCATTTT.

CDR3 protein: CASSLDPGTPIETQYF. CDR3 DNA sequence: TGCGCCAGCAGCCTAGATCCCGGGACACCCATCGAGACGCAGTATTTT. The chain combines TRBV5-1 with TRBJ2-3, with D possibly being TRBD1 (6 bases). This CDR3 comprises 16 residues. Trimming cost V 4 bases and J 9 bases, with 24 bases left between them. CDR1 and CDR2 from the germline V gene are SGHRS and YFSETQ. The variable domain in full, with the rest retrieved from reference TRBV5-1 and TRBJ2-3, is KAGVTQTPRYLIKTRGQQVTLSCSPISGHRSVSWYQQTPGQGLQFLFEYFSETQRNKGNFPGRFSGRQFSNSRSEMNVSTLELGDSALYLCASSLDPGTPIETQYFGPGTRLTVL.

The chain combines TRBV4-1 with TRBJ2-3; 10 positions match TRBD2. Germline CDR1 is MGHRA and CDR2 is YSYEKL. The ends lost 1 base at V and 3 bases at J; junction bases unmatched: 4. The CDR3 contains 16 residues. In nucleotides, the CDR3 is TGCGCCAGCAGCCAAGGTAGCGGGAGGCGGACAGATACGCAGTATTTT. Its translation is CASSQGSGRRTDTQYF.

The chain has TRBV4-1 and TRBJ1-6; 7 nucleotides match TRBD1. Germline V gene data show CDR1 as MGHRA and CDR2 as YSYEKL. This CDR3 is 18 amino acids long. Unmatched junction bases numbered 13, after V lost 5 bases and J lost 3 bases. The CDR3 DNA follows: TGCGCCAGCAGCACTCAAACCGGACAGGTCCTCTATAATTCACCCCTCCACTTT. Translating it yields CASSTQTGQVLYNSPLHF.

The chain recombines TRBV19 with TRBJ2-3; 8 bases agree with TRBD2. Trimming cost V 7 bases and J 5 bases; bases outside gene matches: 8. From germline, CDR1 is LNHDA and CDR2 SQIVND (reference sequence). CDR3 length: 14 amino acids. The CDR3 here is CASKASGRQDTQYF. The CDR3 DNA follows: TGTGCCAGTAAGGCGAGCGGGAGACAAGATACGCAGTATTTT. Drawing the rest from reference TRBV19 and TRBJ2-3, the complete variable domain is DGGITQSPKYLFRKEGQNVTLSCEQNLNHDAMYWYRQDPGQGLRLIYYSQIVNDFQKGDIAEGYSVSREKKESFPLTVTSAQKNPTAFYLCASKASGRQDTQYFGPGTRLTVL.

The chain combines TRBV18 with TRBJ1-1; 9 nucleotides match TRBD1. With 3 bases clipped from V and 3 bases from J, the junction kept 11 bases outside the gene matches. The length of the CDR3 is 17 residues. Germline assignment: CDR1 KGHSH and CDR2 LQKENI. This CDR3 is CASSPLPPQGADTEAFF. The CDR3 bases are TGTGCCAGCTCACCTCTCCCCCCACAGGGGGCGGACACTGAAGCTTTCTTT.

This rearrangement joins TRBV5-3 to TRBJ2-1; TRBD2 aligns across 14 bases. TRBV5-3 is an open reading frame whose function is uncertain. The CDR3 totals 19 residues. V dropped 3 bases and J dropped 5; count of bases not matched to a gene: 13. The CDR3 coding sequence is TGTGCCAGAAGCTACCTTCCGACTAGCGGGGGGGTTTGCCACAATGAGCAGTTCTTC. Protein product: CARSYLPTSGGVCHNEQFF.

The V gene is TRBV2, the J gene TRBJ2-5; D is unclear. Germline CDR1 SNHLY, CDR2 FYNNEI. This CDR3 is 13 amino acids long. The V gene lost 4 bases and the J gene lost 5 bases, with 11 bases spanning the gap. CDR3 nucleotide sequence: TGTGCCAGCAGTGTGGTTCTGTCGGAGACCCAGTACTTC. It encodes CASSVVLSETQYF.

A few counts support this clone. This sequence joins TRBV18 and TRBJ1-1, with a tentative D call TRBD1 (6 bases). There are 13 residues in the CDR3. Trimming took off 3 bases at V and 3 bases at J, with 8 bases between the two ends. Germline V lookup: CDR1 KGHSH, CDR2 LQKENI. The CDR3 region is CASSPYRDTEAFF. The CDR3 DNA follows: TGTGCCAGCTCACCCTACAGGGACACTGAAGCTTTCTTT.